This is a list of T cell receptor beta chains from one sample in a study of cytomegalovirus exposure and HLA in healthy donors. TCRdb's copy holds only in-frame clones and misses some; the assay was immunoSEQ multiplex PCR. The sample consists of about 110,000 clones, 70% to 75% of them appearing once. The sample taken for sequencing was PBMCs. Every receptor here comes from a female donor in good health and CMV-seronegative. Each CDR3 is given with its conserved first and last residue. Fields, in order: D gene, J gene, V gene, clone size, CDR3 protein, CDR3 DNA. D genes are given only for firm matches. Clone sizes are given selectively: once, few, many, or a class where the clone is expanded.

- TRBJ1-1 TRBV7-2 few CASSLGANTEAFF TGTGCCAGCAGCTTAGGGGCCAACACTGAAGCTTTCTTT
TRBD1 TRBJ1-2 TRBV9 - CASSVGQGNNYGYTF TGTGCCAGCAGCGTTGGACAGGGCAATAACTATGGCTACACCTTC
- TRBJ1-2 TRBV5-6 - CASSFVGGANYGYTF TGTGCCAGCAGCTTTGTTGGGGGGGCAAACTATGGCTACACCTTC
- TRBJ2-1 TRBV19 - CASSPRRLVGDNEQFF TGTGCCAGTAGCCCCCGGAGACTAGTCGGCGACAATGAGCAGTTCTTC
- TRBJ1-1 TRBV5-1 - CASSLGGGNTEAFF TGCGCCAGCAGCTTGGGAGGGGGGAACACTGAAGCTTTCTTT
TRBD2 TRBJ2-5 TRBV25-1 - CASSETSGRVRETQYF TGTGCCAGCAGTGAAACTAGCGGGAGAGTTCGGGAGACCCAGTACTTC
- TRBJ2-2 TRBV30 - CAWSPDWGELFF TGTGCCTGGAGTCCGGACTGGGGGGAGCTGTTTTTT
- TRBJ2-7 TRBV6-5 few CASSSSSGAYEQYF TGTGCCAGCAGTTCCTCCTCGGGAGCCTACGAGCAGTACTTC
TRBD2 TRBJ2-1 TRBV7-2 - CASSLVLAGGGEQFF TGTGCCAGCAGCTTAGTGCTAGCGGGAGGGGGGGAGCAGTTCTTC
TRBD1 TRBJ1-5 TRBV18 - CASSPPGTGVSPQHF TGTGCCAGCTCACCACCCGGGACAGGTGTCAGCCCCCAGCATTTT
TRBD1 TRBJ1-4 TRBV29-1 few CSVRKGDSRNEKLFF TGCAGCGTTAGAAAAGGGGACAGTCGAAATGAAAAACTGTTTTTT
- TRBJ1-5 TRBV7-8 - CASSSVGSDQPQHF TGTGCCAGCAGCTCCGTGGGGAGCGATCAGCCCCAGCATTTT
- TRBJ1-5 TRBV19 - CASSQQGKQPQHF TGTGCCAGTAGCCAGCAGGGTAAACAGCCCCAGCATTTT
TRBD2 TRBJ2-1 TRBV11-3 once CASSKGLAGLEQFF TGTGCCAGCAGCAAGGGACTAGCAGGACTCGAGCAGTTCTTC
TRBD2 TRBJ2-3 TRBV15 - CATSGSGRGVRDTQYF TGTGCCACCAGCGGTAGCGGGAGGGGGGTTAGGGATACGCAGTATTTT
- TRBJ1-5 TRBV19 - CASSMTVSNQPQHF TGTGCCAGTAGTATGACAGTTAGCAATCAGCCCCAGCATTTT
TRBD2 TRBJ2-3 TRBV28 - CASSQGTSGLSDTQYF TGTGCCAGCAGCCAGGGGACTAGCGGTCTCTCAGATACGCAGTATTTT
TRBD2 TRBJ2-1 TRBV5-1 - CASSSLGERELGNEQFF TGCGCCAGCAGCTCTTTGGGGGAGCGGGAGTTGGGTAATGAGCAGTTCTTC
- TRBJ1-2 TRBV6-1 - CASSEAAGHYGYTF TGTGCCAGCAGTGAAGCGGCGGGCCACTATGGCTACACCTTC
TRBD1 TRBJ1-1 TRBV19 - CASSGHRGANTEAFF TGTGCCAGTAGTGGACACAGGGGCGCGAACACTGAAGCTTTCTTT
TRBD2 TRBJ2-3 TRBV10-3 - CAISDPGGSGGHF TGTGCCATCAGTGACCCGGGGGGTAGCGGGGGCCATTTT
- TRBJ1-1 TRBV9 once CASSTRQFMNTEAFF TGTGCCAGCAGCACCCGACAGTTCATGAACACTGAAGCTTTCTTT
TRBD2 TRBJ2-1 TRBV7-6 - CASSLAGGNPGQFF TGTGCCAGCAGCTTAGCGGGAGGGAACCCGGGGCAGTTCTTC
TRBD1 TRBJ2-3 TRBV5-1 - CASSLYGQGAPDTQYF TGCGCCAGCAGCTTGTACGGACAGGGGGCCCCTGATACGCAGTATTTT
TRBD2 TRBJ2-1 TRBV5-5 - CASSLTDGTSYEQFF TGTGCCAGCAGCTTGACCGACGGGACTAGTTATGAGCAGTTCTTC
TRBD2 TRBJ2-5 TRBV7-2 - CASSLAGGPETQYF TGTGCCAGCAGCTTAGCGGGAGGGCCAGAGACCCAGTACTTC
- TRBJ2-5 TRBV5-1 - CASSLPLLARQETQYF TGCGCCAGCAGCTTGCCTCTTCTAGCGCGACAAGAGACCCAGTACTTC
TRBD1 TRBJ2-3 TRBV7-9 - CASSLGGQGTDTQYF TGTGCCAGCAGCTTAGGGGGACAGGGCACAGATACGCAGTATTTT
TRBD1 TRBJ1-2 TRBV9 few CASSALGTGRSDGYTF TGTGCCAGCAGCGCACTTGGGACAGGGAGATCCGATGGCTACACCTTC
TRBD1 TRBJ2-7 TRBV7-8 - CASGPTGYEQYF TGTGCCAGCGGCCCGACAGGGTACGAGCAGTACTTC
TRBD2 TRBJ2-3 TRBV28 - CASIQTSGSFTQYF TGTGCCAGCATCCAAACTAGCGGGAGTTTTACGCAGTATTTT
- TRBJ1-5 TRBV4-1 - CASSQFGGASNQPQHF TGCGCCAGCAGCCAATTCGGGGGAGCTAGCAATCAGCCCCAGCATTTT
- TRBJ2-1 TRBV5-8 many CASSLASGGNEQFF TGTGCCAGCAGCTTGGCTTCGGGTGGCAATGAGCAGTTCTTC
- TRBJ1-1 TRBV21-1 - CASSNRDRGDTEAFF TGTGCCAGCAGCAACCGGGACAGGGGTGACACTGAAGCTTTCTTT
TRBD1 TRBJ2-2 TRBV29-1 - CSVVGTDTGELFF TGCAGCGTTGTGGGGACAGACACCGGGGAGCTGTTTTTT